The next 28 T cell receptor beta chains were all read from a single sample in a study of blood T cell repertoires in COVID-19. Sequenced by immunoSEQ multiplex PCR; TCRdb stores in-frame clones only, minus some. In the table there are 160,000 or so clones, about 81% of which are singletons. The material sequenced was peripheral blood. These TCRs come from a man aged 55 to 70 with active or convalescent COVID-19.

The V call is TRBV3-1 (or the pseudogene TRBV3-2), the J call TRBJ2-7, with TRBD1 matching over 7 bases. The ends lost 4 bases at V and 2 bases at J; junction bases unmatched: 5. Looked up from germline, CDR1 is LGHDT and CDR2 is YNNKEL (reference sequence). This CDR3 is built from 14 residues. As DNA, the CDR3 is TGTGCCAGCAGCCGGCTCGGGACAGCCTACGAGCAGTACTTC. Its protein is CASSRLGTAYEQYF.

J is TRBJ1-4 and V is TRBV11-2; D not certain. CDR1 is SGHAT and CDR2 is FQNNGV in the germline V gene. The V gene lost 4 bases and the J gene lost 7 bases, with 10 bases spanning the gap. The CDR3 loop spans 13 amino acids. As DNA, the CDR3 is TGTGCCAGCAGCTCTAACTTCGTTGAAAAACTGTTTTTT. Translated, it gives CASSSNFVEKLFF.

The CDR3 bases are TGTGCCAGTATCCCCGGGACAGGAGTCACCGGGGAGCTGTTTTTT. This encodes CASIPGTGVTGELFF. The chain links TRBV19 to TRBJ2-2; 8 nucleotides line up with TRBD1. CDR1 and CDR2 (germline): LNHDA, SQIVND (reference sequence). V lost 7 bases, J lost 4 bases, and 8 bases stayed unmatched. The CDR3 length is 15 residues.

The V and J genes are TRBV9 and TRBJ1-4, with TRBD1 matching 8 bases. J was trimmed by 4 bases and V by 4 bases; bases with no gene match: 9. The CDR3 extends over 16 amino acids. The germline V gene has CDR1 SGDLS and CDR2 YYNGEE. The CDR3 loop is CASSPGQASYNEKLFF. The CDR3 nucleotides read TGTGCCAGCAGCCCGGGACAGGCATCTTATAATGAAAAACTGTTTTTT.

This clone showed up just once. The rearrangement joins TRBV5-1 to TRBJ2-5; D is unresolved. CDR3 size: 13 residues. Germline V CDR1 and CDR2: SGHRS, YFSETQ. V lost 7 bases to trimming and J lost 5 bases, with 15 bases between them. The DNA for the CDR3 is TGCGCCAGCCGCCAAGCGTTCGGCGAGACCCAGTACTTC. It codes for CASRQAFGETQYF.

The gene calls are TRBV19 and TRBJ1-1; no firm D call. Germline lookup yields CDR1 LNHDA and CDR2 SQIVND (reference sequence). The CDR3 length is 15 residues. The V gene lost 0 bases and the J gene lost 2 bases, with 10 bases spanning the gap. For the CDR3, the DNA is TGTGCCAGTAGTATAGATGGCCTTCCTAACACTGAAGCTTTCTTT. Protein sequence: CASSIDGLPNTEAFF.

The chain is built from TRBV10-1 and TRBJ2-2; D perhaps matches TRBD2 (6 bases). This CDR3 is built from 13 residues. Trimming removed 3 bases from V and 6 bases from J, with 8 bases in between. CDR1 is WNHNN, CDR2 SYGVQD, per germline (reference sequence). CDR3 region: CASSDRLAGELFF. The CDR3 nucleotides read TGCGCCAGCAGTGACAGACTAGCCGGGGAGCTGTTTTTT.

This clone was seen more than once but under ten times. CDR3 nucleotides: TGTGCCTCGAAGGGAGGTCCCTACGAGCAGTACTTC. This sequence encodes CASKGGPYEQYF. The chain recombines TRBV28 with TRBJ2-7, with D possibly TRBD2 on 6 matching bases. V was trimmed by 11 bases and J by 2 bases, leaving 13 bases between them. The CDR3 sequence is 12 residues long. Germline loops: CDR1 MDHEN, CDR2 SYDVKM. Using reference TRBV28 and TRBJ2-7 for the parts outside the CDR3, the full variable domain is DVKVTQSSRYLVKRTGEKVFLECVQDMDHENMFWYRQDPGLGLRLIYFSYDVKMKEKGDIPEGYSVSREKKERFSLILESASTNQTSMYLCASKGGPYEQYFGPGTRLTVT.

The chain employs TRBV28 and TRBJ2-7; no definite D call. The germline V and J ends were trimmed by 5 bases and 7 bases, with 9 bases remaining between them. This CDR3 is 11 amino acids long. Germline values: CDR1 MDHEN, CDR2 SYDVKM. Written as DNA, the CDR3 is TGTGCCAGCAGTGCGCGGTGGGAGCAGTACTTC. This encodes CASSARWEQYF.

The rearrangement links TRBV5-5 to TRBJ2-1, with 7 bases fitting TRBD2. This CDR3 region has 15 residues. Germline CDR1 is SGHKS and CDR2 is YYEKEE (reference sequence). Trimming at V came to 6 bases and at J to 1 base, leaving 7 bases not matched to a gene. The CDR3: CASNTGGQSYNEQFF. The CDR3 nucleotides are TGTGCCAGCAACACGGGAGGCCAGTCCTACAATGAGCAGTTCTTC.

The count of this clone is one. V usage is TRBV5-1 and J usage is TRBJ2-7; 9 bases agree with TRBD2. V shed 2 bases, J shed 3 bases, and the junction held 3 bases outside the gene matches. The CDR3 totals 14 residues. Germline CDR1 reads SGHRS; CDR2 reads YFSETQ. CDR3 amino acids: CASSLTSGLYEQYF. The CDR3 bases are TGCGCCAGCAGCTTAACTAGCGGGCTCTACGAGCAGTACTTC.

The genes are TRBV4-1 and TRBJ1-5; D uncertain. With 6 bases removed from V and 0 bases from J, the gap between germline ends came to 12 bases. CDR1 MGHRA and CDR2 YSYEKL come from the germline V gene. CDR3 length: 15 amino acids. CDR3 DNA sequence: TGCGCCAGCAGTATATTGGCGGTTAGCAATCAGCCCCAGCATTTT. Encoded protein: CASSILAVSNQPQHF.

Only one count was recorded for this clone. The chain joins TRBV7-2 to TRBJ1-1; 7 bases map to TRBD1. The CDR3 runs 14 residues. In germline, CDR1 is SGHTA, CDR2 FQGNSA. J was trimmed by 4 bases and V by 5 bases; bases with no gene match: 7. This CDR3 is CASSPRTGSTEAFF. The DNA for the CDR3 is TGTGCCAGCAGCCCTCGGACAGGTAGCACTGAAGCTTTCTTT.

The genes are TRBV5-4 and TRBJ2-5; 7 positions match TRBD1. Germline V gives CDR1 SGHNT, CDR2 YYREEE (reference sequence). The CDR3 covers 14 residues. V gave up 0 bases and J gave up 4 bases; unmatched junction bases: 3. CDR3 DNA: TGTGCCAGCAGCTTGGTAGGGGGCGTAGAGACCCAGTACTTC. This codes for CASSLVGGVETQYF.

CDR3 DNA: TGTGCCAGCAGCCAACAGACAGGGGGCGCTTACTATGGCTACACCTTC. Translated, it gives CASSQQTGGAYYGYTF. The V and J genes are TRBV3-1 (or the pseudogene TRBV3-2) and TRBJ1-2, with TRBD1 matching 10 bases. CDR1 and CDR2 (germline): LGHDT, YNNKEL (reference sequence). The CDR3 runs 16 residues. V was pared by 2 bases and J by 3 bases, with 6 bases of the junction left unmatched.

The chain has TRBV10-1 and TRBJ2-7; 12 bases match TRBD2. The CDR3 has 15 amino acids. Per germline, CDR1 WNHNN and CDR2 SYGVQD (reference sequence). DNA for the CDR3: TGCGCAGTGACCGAACCGGGACTAGCGGGTAACGAGCAGTACTTC. Its protein is CAVTEPGLAGNEQYF.

The CDR3, as DNA: TGTGCCAAACAATCAGCCGGGGCGGGGTCTCAAAATGAGCAGTTCTTC. Translation gives CAKQSAGAGSQNEQFF. The chain is built from TRBV2 and TRBJ2-1; D possibly corresponds to TRBD2 (6 bases). Germline V gene sequence: CDR1 SNHLY, CDR2 FYNNEI. The CDR3 covers 16 residues. V was shortened by 10 bases and J by 7 bases, with 26 bases between the two germline ends.

The V call is TRBV4-1, the J call TRBJ1-2; 9 nucleotides match TRBD1. After removal of 2 bases from V and 6 bases from J, the junction contained 4 bases not matched to a gene. CDR1 is MGHRA and CDR2 is YSYEKL in the germline V gene. The CDR3 totals 14 residues. The CDR3, as DNA: TGCGCCAGCAGCCAACAACAGGGGGCGGATGGCTACACCTTC. This translates into CASSQQQGADGYTF.

The chain links TRBV7-2 to TRBJ1-1; D perhaps matches TRBD1 (5 bases). V lost 6 bases, J lost 4 bases, and 21 bases lay in between. The CDR3 sequence is 16 residues long. Germline assignment: CDR1 SGHTA and CDR2 FQGNSA. The CDR3 coding sequence is TGTGCCAGCAGTTGGCCCGGGGAACCCGGGGGCACTGAAGCTTTCTTT. Protein product: CASSWPGEPGGTEAFF.

The count of this clone is one. Other DNA sequences of this sample code for an identical CDR3. The gene calls are TRBV2 and TRBJ1-1, with TRBD1 matching 11 bases. V shed 5 bases, J shed 1 base, and the junction held 3 bases outside the gene matches. The CDR3 extends over 15 amino acids. Looked up from germline, CDR1 is SNHLY and CDR2 is FYNNEI. CDR3 residues: CASSRDRGGNTEAFF. CDR3 DNA sequence: TGTGCCAGCAGTCGGGACAGGGGGGGGAACACTGAAGCTTTCTTT.

The genes are TRBV5-4 and TRBJ1-2; unclear D gene. The V gene's germline CDR1 is SGHNT and CDR2 YYREEE (reference sequence). CDR3 length: 13 amino acids. Trimming took 2 bases from V and 5 from J, leaving 10 bases between them. In nucleotides, the CDR3 is TGTGCCAGCAGCTTAGATGGAGGGTATGGCTACACCTTC. Its translation: CASSLDGGYGYTF.

The chain is built from TRBV5-4 and TRBJ2-1; 8 nucleotides agree with TRBD1. V was pared by 6 bases and J by 10 bases, with 15 bases of the junction left unmatched. The CDR3 has 15 residues. CDR1 and CDR2 from the germline V gene are SGHNT and YYREEE (reference sequence). This chain's CDR3 is CASTSSGQGLTEQFF. DNA for the CDR3: TGTGCCAGCACCTCCAGCGGACAGGGCCTCACGGAGCAGTTCTTC.

Here the CDR3 DNA reads TGTGCCAGCAGTAAACTTGCGAGCGGCAGGACGAATGAAGCTTTCTTT. Translating it yields CASSKLASGRTNEAFF. V usage is TRBV27 and J usage is TRBJ1-1; D unclear. Trimming took off 5 bases at V and 7 bases at J, with 23 bases between the two ends. The CDR3 runs to 16 residues. In germline, CDR1 is MNHEY, CDR2 SMNVEV (reference sequence).

J is TRBJ2-3 and V is TRBV7-8; D is unresolved. This CDR3 is 12 amino acids long. The germline V gene has CDR1 SGHVS and CDR2 FQNEAQ. V gave up 2 bases and J gave up 8 bases, with 8 bases separating them. CDR3 loop: CASSLRVGTQYF. CDR3 DNA: TGTGCCAGCAGCTTACGGGTGGGTACGCAGTATTTT.

V is TRBV18 and J is TRBJ1-2, with 8 bases lining up with TRBD1. Looked up from germline, CDR1 is KGHSH and CDR2 is LQKENI. V shed 2 bases and J 6 bases; nucleotides not matched to a gene: 8. The CDR3 has 15 amino acids. The DNA of the CDR3 is TGTGCCAGCTCACCAATAGGACAGGGACACGATGGCTACACCTTC. This encodes CASSPIGQGHDGYTF.

This chain joins TRBV11-2 and TRBJ1-3, with D maybe TRBD1 (5 bases). This CDR3 has 16 amino acids. Looked up from germline, CDR1 is SGHAT and CDR2 is FQNNGV. V gave up 5 bases and J gave up 4 bases, with 18 bases separating them. CDR3 nucleotide sequence: TGTGCCAGCAGCCCCCAAGGGGTACCGAGGGGAAACACCATATATTTT. Protein: CASSPQGVPRGNTIYF.

This chain links TRBV11-1 with TRBJ1-1; maybe TRBD1 (6 bases). The CDR3 length is 12 residues. Trimming pared 5 bases from V and 4 bases from J, leaving 8 bases between. CDR1 is SGHAT and CDR2 is FQDESV in the germline V gene (reference sequence). The DNA for the CDR3 is TGTGCCAGCAGCCCAGGGGCCACTGAAGCTTTCTTT. Translation: CASSPGATEAFF.

Here the CDR3 DNA reads TGTGCCAGCAGTTACCCGAGCCGCACAGATACGCAGTATTTT. This gives the protein CASSYPSRTDTQYF. The chain joins TRBV6-9 to TRBJ2-3, with D unresolved. The germline gives CDR1 MNHGY, CDR2 SVAAGI. The V gene lost 3 bases and the J gene lost 1 base, with 8 bases spanning the gap. The CDR3 is 14 residues long.